This TCR beta chain is from a study of blood T cell repertoires in COVID-19. Original processing methods: Amplifying reference gene primers gave estimates of nucleated cell counts. Only in-frame clones appear in the TCRdb table, and some are missing; sequencing was by immunoSEQ multiplex PCR. From that table come the V and J calls and clone size; the DNA was used to work out D and trimming. The sample lists approximately 24,000 clones, approximately 91% occurring once. This CDR3 is built from 14 residues. The V gene lost 0 bases and the J gene lost 5 bases, with 10 bases spanning the gap. Germline CDR1 and CDR2: SGHDN and FVKESK.

V is TRBV14 and J is TRBJ1-2; no firm D call. Input material: peripheral blood. This TCR was sampled from a woman between 65 and 79 years old with active COVID-19. The chain's CDR3 is CASSQEGPQYGYTF. CDR3 bases: TGTGCCAGCAGCCAAGAGGGCCCACAATATGGCTACACCTTC.